The 27 T cell receptor beta chains below come from one sample, sequenced in a study of blood T cell repertoires in COVID-19 (dated by TCRdb to about 2020). Libraries were constructed by the immunoSEQ multiplex PCR assay. Held by TCRdb, this immuneACCESS table contains in-frame sequences only and omits some clones. Under half of the omission traces to an unresolved V gene where checked; the cause of the rest is unknown. Recorded for this sample are roughly 200,000 clones; nearly 90% of them occurred a single time. Approximately 12% of the sample comes from the top ten. What was sequenced was peripheral blood. These TCRs come from a woman in her late teens or twenties who had recovered from COVID-19.

This clone was detected once. V is TRBV7-9 and J is TRBJ2-1, with D uncertain. The V gene lost 2 bases and the J gene lost 0 bases, with 8 bases spanning the gap. The CDR3 runs to 15 residues. The germline V gene has CDR1 SEHNR and CDR2 FQNEAQ (reference sequence). In DNA form, the CDR3 reads TGTGCCAGCAGCTTATTCGATAGCTCCTACAATGAGCAGTTCTTC. Its protein product is CASSLFDSSYNEQFF.

CDR3 in amino acids: CASRRGQNNEKLFF. In DNA form, the CDR3 reads TGTGCCAGCAGGAGGGGACAGAATAATGAAAAACTGTTTTTT. The rearrangement uses TRBV2 and TRBJ1-4; 7 bases match TRBD1. After removal of 6 bases from V and 4 bases from J, the junction contained 5 bases not matched to a gene. The CDR3 loop spans 14 amino acids. Germline values: CDR1 SNHLY, CDR2 FYNNEI.

This chain joins TRBV7-6 and TRBJ2-7; TRBD2 might be the D (6 bases). This CDR3 contains 12 residues. Trimming stripped 1 base from V and 10 bases from J, with 11 bases between. CDR1 is SGHVS, CDR2 FNYEAQ, per germline. CDR3 DNA: TGTGCCAGCAGCTTAGGGAGGGACCGCCAGTACTTC. This translates into CASSLGRDRQYF.

This chain uses TRBV27 with TRBJ2-1, with D maybe TRBD2 (6 bases). V lost 0 bases, J lost 2 bases, and 14 bases lay in between. The CDR3 runs to 17 residues. CDR1 and CDR2 from the germline V gene are MNHEY and SMNVEV (reference sequence). The DNA for the CDR3 is TGTGCCAGCAGTTTATCGGCGGGGCCCATTCCCTACAATGAGCAGTTCTTC. It is translated as CASSLSAGPIPYNEQFF.

V and J are TRBV7-8 and TRBJ1-2, with D perhaps matching TRBD1 (5 bases). Germline V gene lookup returns CDR1 SGHVS and CDR2 FQNEAQ. Trimming took off 6 bases at V and 3 bases at J, with 11 bases between the two ends. This CDR3 contains 13 residues. The CDR3: CASSPGDDYGYTF. Written as DNA, the CDR3 is TGTGCCAGCAGTCCGGGGGATGACTATGGCTACACCTTC.

The chain recombines TRBV2 with TRBJ2-2; 7 bases are a match to TRBD2. Per germline, CDR1 SNHLY and CDR2 FYNNEI. The J segment lost 4 bases and the V segment lost 3 bases, leaving 2 bases of the junction unmatched. This CDR3 region has 14 residues. DNA for the CDR3: TGTGCCAGCAGTGACCGGGGGGTCACCGGGGAGCTGTTTTTT. It codes for CASSDRGVTGELFF.

The chain joins TRBV6-1 to TRBJ1-1; TRBD1 matches at 9 bases. Trimming took 3 bases from V and 5 from J; bases not matched to a gene: 7. Per the germline V gene, CDR1 is MNHNS and CDR2 is SASEGT. The CDR3 has 15 amino acids. CDR3: CASSDTGGAWTEAFF. The CDR3 nucleotides read TGTGCCAGCAGTGATACAGGGGGCGCGTGGACTGAAGCTTTCTTT.

The genes are TRBV19 and TRBJ1-1, with 10 bases fitting TRBD1. Germline V gene lookup returns CDR1 LNHDA and CDR2 SQIVND (reference sequence). There are 14 residues in the CDR3. Trimming cost V 5 bases and J 3 bases; bases outside gene matches: 3. CDR3 bases: TGTGCCAGTAGTCGACAGGGGGCGCACACTGAAGCTTTCTTT. It encodes CASSRQGAHTEAFF.

V and J are TRBV30 and TRBJ2-5; 8 nucleotides match TRBD2. The junction had 4 bases not matched to a gene; V was cut back by 3 bases and J by 4 bases. This CDR3 comprises 13 residues. Germline CDR1 GTSNPN, CDR2 SVGIG (reference sequence). CDR3 region: CAWRTSGGETQYF. The CDR3 DNA reads TGTGCCTGGAGAACTAGCGGTGGAGAGACCCAGTACTTC.

V is TRBV11-2 and J is TRBJ2-4; a possible D gene is TRBD2 (6 bases). Per germline, CDR1 SGHAT and CDR2 FQNNGV. The V and J ends lost 3 bases and 5 bases respectively, with 14 bases between them. CDR3 length: 15 amino acids. As DNA, the CDR3 is TGTGCCAGCAGCTTCCGGGGAGCGGGTCAAAACATTCAGTACTTC. Amino acid sequence: CASSFRGAGQNIQYF.

This sequence joins TRBV6-7 and TRBJ2-7; D uncertain. TRBV6-7 is an open reading frame, and its role is uncertain. V dropped 4 bases and J dropped 0 bases, with 13 bases sitting between them. The CDR3 is 15 amino acids. The CDR3 DNA reads TGTGCCAGCAGTTCCCTGACACTCTGCTCCTACGAGCAGTACTTC. Translating it yields CASSSLTLCSYEQYF.

The chain is built from TRBV15 and TRBJ1-1; unclear D gene. In germline, CDR1 is LNHNV, CDR2 YYDKDF (reference sequence). The CDR3 is 14 amino acids. The V and J ends lost 3 bases and 0 bases respectively, with 8 bases between them. The CDR3, as DNA: TGTGCCACCAGCAGGGGAGCTATGAACACTGAAGCTTTCTTT. It specifies CATSRGAMNTEAFF.

The V gene is TRBV4-1, the J gene TRBJ2-7, with 11 bases identical to TRBD2. CDR1 and CDR2 from the germline V gene are MGHRA and YSYEKL. The V segment lost 5 bases and the J segment 0 bases; nucleotides outside the gene matches: 6. This CDR3 spans 16 amino acids. The DNA of the CDR3 is TGCGCCAGCAGCTTCGGGACTAGCGGTAGCTCCTACGAGCAGTACTTC. This codes for CASSFGTSGSSYEQYF.

The V and J genes are TRBV4-2 and TRBJ2-2, with D perhaps matching TRBD2 (5 bases). In germline, CDR1 is LGHNA, CDR2 YNFKEQ. Trimming shortened V by 1 base and J by 1 base, and 16 bases separated the two germline ends. The CDR3 is 18 residues long. CDR3 DNA sequence: TGTGCCAGCAGCCAAGGTCAATCCGACTACCGGAACACCGGGGAGCTGTTTTTT. Translated, it gives CASSQGQSDYRNTGELFF.

The genes are TRBV7-2 and TRBJ1-2; D is uncertain. V gave up 1 base and J gave up 0 bases, with 6 bases separating them. CDR3 length: 14 amino acids. CDR1 and CDR2 from the germline V gene are SGHTA and FQGNSA. The CDR3 loop is CASSLGPANYGYTF. The CDR3 bases are TGTGCCAGCAGCTTAGGTCCAGCTAACTATGGCTACACCTTC.

The genes are TRBV4-2 and TRBJ2-6, with D possibly being TRBD2 (5 bases). This CDR3 has 17 amino acids. Trimming pared 0 bases from V and 4 bases from J, leaving 13 bases between. Germline V gives CDR1 LGHNA, CDR2 YNFKEQ. This CDR3 is CASSQEAISGGANVLTF. CDR3 nucleotide sequence: TGTGCCAGCAGCCAAGAGGCAATCTCGGGGGGGGCCAACGTCCTGACTTTC.

The chain links TRBV7-3 to TRBJ2-1; 8 positions agree with TRBD1. Per germline, CDR1 SGHTA and CDR2 FQGTGA. CDR3 length: 13 residues. With V trimmed by 5 bases and J by 8 bases, 5 bases remained unmatched. Here the CDR3 DNA reads TGTGCCAGCAGCCCAGGGGGCTTGGATGAGCAGTTCTTC. Encoded protein: CASSPGGLDEQFF.

The V call is TRBV12-3 or TRBV12-4, the J call TRBJ2-5, with a weak D call TRBD1 (6 bases). The CDR3 is made up of 13 amino acids. V gave up 8 bases and J gave up 2 bases, with 12 bases separating them. The CDR3 reads CASGDKAQETQYF. Here the CDR3 DNA reads TGTGCCAGCGGGGACAAGGCTCAAGAGACCCAGTACTTC.

The chain uses TRBV6-4 and TRBJ1-1; the D gene is possibly TRBD1 (6 bases). CDR1 is MRHNA, CDR2 SNTAGT, per germline. This CDR3 is 13 amino acids long. V lost 0 bases to trimming and J lost 4 bases, with 6 bases between them. The CDR3 DNA reads TGTGCCAGCAGTGACTCGGACAGCACTGAAGCTTTCTTT. It yields the protein CASSDSDSTEAFF.

The rearrangement uses TRBV7-2 and TRBJ2-7, with no clear D. The germline V gene encodes CDR1 SGHTA and CDR2 FQGNSA. The CDR3 length is 15 residues. V gave up 5 bases and J gave up 0 bases, with 14 bases separating them. CDR3 region: CASSEGSSTSYEQYF. The CDR3 DNA reads as TGTGCCAGCAGCGAAGGAAGTAGCACCTCCTACGAGCAGTACTTC. The variable domain in full, completed from reference TRBV7-2 and TRBJ2-7, reads GAGVSQSPSNKVTEKGKDVELRCDPISGHTALYWYRQSLGQGLEFLIYFQGNSAPDKSGLPSDRFSAERTGGSVSTLTIQRTQQEDSAVYLCASSEGSSTSYEQYFGPGTRLTVT.

This chain connects TRBV5-1 to TRBJ2-1, with D possibly matching TRBD2 (5 bases). The CDR3 has 16 residues. V was shortened by 4 bases and J by 0 bases, with 14 bases between the two germline ends. CDR1 is SGHRS, CDR2 YFSETQ, per germline. The CDR3 sequence: CASSPLLGSSYNEQFF. As DNA, the CDR3 is TGCGCCAGCAGCCCTCTACTAGGGAGCTCCTACAATGAGCAGTTCTTC.

The chain combines TRBV27 with TRBJ2-7; the D gene is possibly TRBD2 (6 bases). Germline V gene data show CDR1 as MNHEY and CDR2 as SMNVEV (reference sequence). The CDR3 contains 13 residues. Trimming removed 2 bases from V and 6 bases from J, with 11 bases in between. This CDR3 reads CASSLLRGGEQYF. The DNA of the CDR3 is TGTGCCAGCAGTTTACTTAGGGGAGGCGAGCAGTACTTC.

The chain combines TRBV11-2 with TRBJ2-5, with TRBD2 matching over 11 bases. Per the germline V gene, CDR1 is SGHAT and CDR2 is FQNNGV. This CDR3 spans 16 amino acids. V was clipped by 5 bases and J by 1 base; unmatched bases: 6. The CDR3 DNA follows: TGTGCCAGCAGCCCCCGGACTAGCGGGTCCCAAGAGACCCAGTACTTC. Translation gives CASSPRTSGSQETQYF.

The genes are TRBV7-9 and TRBJ2-7, with 8 bases matching TRBD2. This CDR3 is 15 amino acids long. J lost 6 bases, V lost 4 bases, and 11 bases had no gene match. CDR1 and CDR2 (germline): SEHNR, FQNEAQ (reference sequence). CDR3 loop: CASSSTSAAYFEQYF. CDR3 DNA sequence: TGTGCCAGCAGCTCGACTAGCGCTGCCTATTTCGAGCAGTACTTC.

The chain recombines TRBV30 with TRBJ1-4, with D tentatively TRBD1 (5 bases). Germline CDR1 is GTSNPN and CDR2 is SVGIG (reference sequence). CDR3 size: 13 residues. The V end lost 0 bases, the J end lost 3 bases, and 5 bases lay between the germline ends. The CDR3 is CAWSVQANEKLFF. CDR3 in DNA: TGTGCCTGGAGTGTACAGGCTAATGAAAAACTGTTTTTT.

The chain links TRBV5-1 to TRBJ2-5; 9 bases agree with TRBD2. The CDR3 is 16 amino acids. V lost 1 base to trimming and J lost 5 bases; unmatched junction nucleotides: 9. Germline lookup yields CDR1 SGHRS and CDR2 YFSETQ. The DNA for the CDR3 is TGCGCCAGCAGCTTGAACCTTGCGGGAGGGTGGGAGACCCAGTACTTC. It codes for CASSLNLAGGWETQYF.

The chain employs TRBV27 and TRBJ2-5, with TRBD2 matching over 7 bases. The V segment lost 2 bases and the J segment 4 bases; nucleotides outside the gene matches: 7. The germline V gene encodes CDR1 MNHEY and CDR2 SMNVEV (reference sequence). The CDR3 length is 15 residues. Written as DNA, the CDR3 is TGTGCCAGCAGTTTACAGGGAGGGCTTGGAGAGACCCAGTACTTC. It specifies CASSLQGGLGETQYF.